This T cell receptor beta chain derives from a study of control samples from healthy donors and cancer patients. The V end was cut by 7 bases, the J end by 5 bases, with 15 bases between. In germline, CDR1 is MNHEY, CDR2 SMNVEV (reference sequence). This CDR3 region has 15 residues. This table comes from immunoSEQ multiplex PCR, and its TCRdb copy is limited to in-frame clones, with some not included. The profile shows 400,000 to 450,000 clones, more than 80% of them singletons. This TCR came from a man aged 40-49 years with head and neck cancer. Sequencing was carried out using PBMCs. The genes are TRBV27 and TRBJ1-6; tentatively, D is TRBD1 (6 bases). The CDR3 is CASIRTAFDNSPLHF. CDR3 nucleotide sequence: TGTGCCAGCATTAGGACAGCCTTTGATAATTCACCCCTCCACTTT.